What follows describes a single T cell receptor (beta chain). This clone was seen more than once but under ten times. Its target antigen remains unknown. Qualities for individual bases were not recorded, and no much larger clone is one base off. The library was made by the immunoSEQ multiplex PCR assay. The clones in this table, taken by TCRdb from immuneACCESS, are in-frame only. Not every clone is retained; where verified, under half of the shortfall comes from an unresolved V gene, and the cause of the rest is unknown. The sample contains about 150,000 clones, approximately 94% of them found a single time. Approximately 1.5% of the sample rests with the top ten. These data belong to a study of control samples from healthy donors and cancer patients (dated by TCRdb to the early 2020s). V is cut back by 4 bases and J by 2 bases, with 7 bases in the junction unmatched. Reading the germline V gene gives CDR1 MGHRA and CDR2 YSYEKL. Measured from the cysteine to the phenylalanine, the CDR3 is 16 residues long. Only the CDR3 DNA is retained, 48 bases long and in frame from the first base.

The rearranged chain carries TRBV4-1 and TRBJ1-5; 8 central nucleotides agree with TRBD1. Material for sequencing was blood. This sequence was found in a young woman in good health. The CDR3 here reads CASSLIQGEGNQPQHF. The bases are TGCGCCAGCAGCCTCATACAGGGGGAAGGCAATCAGCCCCAGCATTTT.